Shown below are 14 T cell receptor beta chains from a single sample sequenced in a study of shared clonotypes between healthy human individuals. The naive CD8 fraction comprised CD45RO-negative cells positively selected for CCR7 and excluded terminally differentiated effector memory CD45RA+ cells. Produced via immunoSEQ multiplex PCR; TCRdb's table is partial and in-frame only. The table lists some 2.1 million clones, over 85% of them singletons. Source material: naive CD8+ T cells from PBMCs. Receptor source: a man aged 18 to 30 in good health. Some clones in this sample may be carry-over from other donors' samples.

The chain links TRBV11-2 to TRBJ2-1, with TRBD2 matching 10 bases. Trimming took 2 bases from V and 5 from J; bases not matched to a gene: 9. There are 17 residues in the CDR3. CDR1 and CDR2 from the germline V gene are SGHAT and FQNNGV. CDR3 DNA: TGTGCCAGCAGCTTACTGCCCGGGACTAGCGCCCACAATGAGCAGTTCTTC. Amino acids: CASSLLPGTSAHNEQFF.

V gene TRBV28 combines with J gene TRBJ1-1; D perhaps matches TRBD1 (5 bases). Germline loops: CDR1 MDHEN, CDR2 SYDVKM. The V end was cut by 3 bases, the J end by 6 bases, with 17 bases between. The CDR3 runs to 15 residues. In DNA form, the CDR3 reads TGTGCCAGCAGTTTTTTTTCAGGGTGGGGTTCTGAAGCTTTCTTT. Its translation is CASSFFSGWGSEAFF.

V gene TRBV7-9 combines with J gene TRBJ1-2; TRBD1 aligns across 7 bases. Germline lookup yields CDR1 SEHNR and CDR2 FQNEAQ (reference sequence). With V trimmed by 0 bases and J by 4 bases, 5 bases remained unmatched. This CDR3 comprises 15 residues. The CDR3 nucleotides are TGTGCCAGCAGCTTAGCGCCCGGGACAGCCTATGGCTACACCTTC. Protein: CASSLAPGTAYGYTF.

In nucleotides, the CDR3 is TGTGCCAGCGGGGACAGACCAGGTGCGAACACTGAAGCTTTCTTT. Its protein product is CASGDRPGANTEAFF. The V and J genes are TRBV6-6 and TRBJ1-1; 7 bases fit TRBD1. Unmatched junction bases numbered 10, after V lost 8 bases and J lost 1 base. This CDR3 has 15 residues. In germline, CDR1 is MNHNY, CDR2 SVGAGI (reference sequence).

V gene TRBV29-1 combines with J gene TRBJ1-4; D is possibly TRBD1 (5 bases). Germline CDR1 reads SQVTM; CDR2 reads ANQGSEA. The CDR3 sequence is 17 residues long. V shed 0 bases and J shed 5 bases, with 19 bases lying between them. CDR3 DNA sequence: TGCAGCGTTGAAGATCCGGAGGAGACAGTCCCGAATGAAAAACTGTTTTTT. Translation gives CSVEDPEETVPNEKLFF.

J is TRBJ2-7 and V is TRBV9; 7 positions match TRBD1. The germline gives CDR1 SGDLS, CDR2 YYNGEE. The CDR3 is 15 residues long. Trimming took 2 bases from V and 5 from J; bases not matched to a gene: 10. The CDR3: CASSVNRQGRDEQYF. CDR3 bases: TGTGCCAGCAGCGTTAACAGACAGGGTAGGGACGAGCAGTACTTC.

This chain uses TRBV30 with TRBJ1-6; no definite D call. From germline, CDR1 is GTSNPN and CDR2 SVGIG (reference sequence). The length of the CDR3 is 13 residues. Trimming removed 0 bases from V and 9 bases from J, with 9 bases in between. The CDR3 region is CAWSVQLGSPLHF. CDR3 sequence (DNA): TGTGCCTGGAGTGTACAACTAGGTTCACCCCTCCACTTT.

This clone was found a few times. The rearrangement joins TRBV5-1 to TRBJ1-1; the match to TRBD1 covers 8 bases. The CDR3 is 16 residues long. V lost 2 bases and J lost 2; bases outside the gene matches: 8. Germline CDR1 and CDR2: SGHRS and YFSETQ. DNA of the CDR3: TGCGCCAGCAGCTTAGGGGACAGGCAATCCAACACTGAAGCTTTCTTT. Its translation: CASSLGDRQSNTEAFF.

The chain combines TRBV9 with TRBJ2-3; 7 positions agree with TRBD1. V trimming: 6 bases; J trimming: 4 bases; junction bases outside the gene matches: 5. The CDR3 consists of 13 residues. Germline CDR1 SGDLS, CDR2 YYNGEE. Here the CDR3 reads CASTTRGSDTQYF. CDR3 DNA sequence: TGTGCCAGCACCACCAGGGGGTCAGATACGCAGTATTTT.

V and J are TRBV7-9 and TRBJ1-1; D is unclear. This CDR3 is 15 amino acids long. V was pared by 2 bases and J by 1 base, with 11 bases between. Germline CDR1 SEHNR, CDR2 FQNEAQ (reference sequence). CDR3 DNA sequence: TGTGCCAGCAGCTTAAGGGCTGAAGGGAACACTGAAGCTTTCTTT. Protein sequence: CASSLRAEGNTEAFF.

V is TRBV28 and J is TRBJ2-7; D is unclear. The V end lost 6 bases, the J end lost 4 bases, and 19 bases lay between the germline ends. CDR1 is MDHEN, CDR2 SYDVKM, per germline. The CDR3 contains 15 residues. As DNA, the CDR3 is TGTGCCAGCAGCCAAGACGTCAGTGGCTTATACGAGCAGTACTTC. It specifies CASSQDVSGLYEQYF.

The CDR3 protein is CASSREVSGRGSDTQYF. CDR3 DNA: TGTGCCAGCAGTCGGGAGGTTAGCGGGAGAGGGTCAGATACGCAGTATTTT. The chain links TRBV28 to TRBJ2-3, with 9 nucleotides matching TRBD2. V lost 5 bases and J lost 4; bases outside the gene matches: 13. The CDR3 spans 17 residues. Per the germline V gene, CDR1 is MDHEN and CDR2 is SYDVKM.

The CDR3 DNA follows: TGCGCCAGCAGGGAACCCGCGGGACAGGGTAGCTACACCTTC. It codes for CASREPAGQGSYTF. The chain couples TRBV10-2 to TRBJ1-2; 9 bases align to TRBD1. The CDR3 contains 14 residues. Per germline, CDR1 WSHSY and CDR2 SAAADI. After removal of 6 bases from V and 9 bases from J, the junction contained 11 bases not matched to a gene.

This chain uses TRBV7-9 with TRBJ1-2; D unclear. Germline V gene data show CDR1 as SEHNR and CDR2 as FQNEAQ (reference sequence). The CDR3 totals 15 residues. V lost 1 base, J lost 1 base, and 10 bases lay in between. CDR3 residues: CASSLVAELNYGYTF. The DNA of the CDR3 is TGTGCCAGCAGCTTAGTGGCAGAACTTAACTATGGCTACACCTTC.